A single sample is the source of the 27 T cell receptor beta chains below, sequenced in a study of blood T cell repertoires in COVID-19. Data came from immunoSEQ multiplex PCR; TCRdb stores just in-frame clones and leaves some out. Among roughly 70,000 clones listed, less than 85% were seen once. Sequencing was carried out using peripheral blood. These receptors were collected from a man aged 55 to 70 with acute or convalescent COVID-19.

The V and J genes are TRBV4-1 and TRBJ1-2; 7 nucleotides agree with TRBD1. CDR3 length: 13 residues. Germline V gene lookup returns CDR1 MGHRA and CDR2 YSYEKL. V gave up 2 bases and J gave up 10 bases; unmatched junction bases: 7. DNA for the CDR3: TGCGCCAGCAGCCAAACCGGGACAGCGGTCTACACCTTC. Protein product: CASSQTGTAVYTF.

The chain has TRBV24-1 and TRBJ2-1, with D possibly TRBD1 on 5 matching bases. V was cut by 3 bases and J by 8 bases, with 16 bases left in between. This CDR3 is built from 15 residues. Germline V gives CDR1 KGHDR, CDR2 SFDVKD. This CDR3 is CATSDTGLSPDEQFF. CDR3 nucleotide sequence: TGTGCCACCAGTGATACAGGTCTGTCTCCGGATGAGCAGTTCTTC.

The chain recombines TRBV14 with TRBJ2-7; D is ambiguous. The V and J ends lost 8 bases and 0 bases respectively, with 17 bases between them. In germline, CDR1 is SGHDN, CDR2 FVKESK. This CDR3 comprises 15 residues. CDR3 sequence reads: CASRLPEVGSYEQYV. Here the CDR3 DNA reads TGTGCCAGCCGCCTTCCTGAGGTAGGCTCCTACGAGCAGTACGTC.

The genes are TRBV19 and TRBJ2-3; 10 nucleotides match TRBD2. Germline CDR1 reads LNHDA; CDR2 reads SQIVND (reference sequence). This CDR3 contains 15 residues. V gave up 1 base and J gave up 5 bases; unmatched junction bases: 3. For the CDR3, the DNA is TGTGCCAGTAGTATAGGCCTAGCGGGAGTAGATACGCAGTATTTT. Protein: CASSIGLAGVDTQYF. Complete variable domain (other parts from reference TRBV19 and TRBJ2-3): DGGITQSPKYLFRKEGQNVTLSCEQNLNHDAMYWYRQDPGQGLRLIYYSQIVNDFQKGDIAEGYSVSREKKESFPLTVTSAQKNPTAFYLCASSIGLAGVDTQYFGPGTRLTVL.

The rearrangement uses TRBV12-3 or TRBV12-4 and TRBJ2-1, with TRBD2 matching 11 bases. After removal of 3 bases from V and 9 bases from J, the junction contained 1 base not matched to a gene. The CDR3 spans 13 residues. The CDR3 reads CASSFSGGVEQFF. CDR3 nucleotide sequence: TGTGCCAGCAGTTTTAGCGGGGGGGTTGAGCAGTTCTTC.

The chain is built from TRBV28 and TRBJ1-4, with 8 bases aligning to TRBD1. This CDR3 has 12 amino acids. V trimming: 9 bases; J trimming: 7 bases; junction bases outside the gene matches: 4. Germline V gene lookup returns CDR1 MDHEN and CDR2 SYDVKM. The CDR3 sequence is CASGTGVEKLFF. The CDR3 nucleotides read TGTGCCAGTGGGACAGGCGTTGAAAAACTGTTTTTT.

The chain couples TRBV2 to TRBJ2-2; TRBD1 matches at 7 bases. The CDR3 length is 14 residues. Unmatched junction bases numbered 4, after V lost 7 bases and J lost 2 bases. Germline CDR1 reads SNHLY; CDR2 reads FYNNEI. The CDR3 spells CASKGTVNTGELFF. The CDR3 region has the DNA TGTGCCAGCAAAGGGACAGTTAACACCGGGGAGCTGTTTTTT.

The chain employs TRBV2 and TRBJ1-2; a weak D match, TRBD1 (5 bases). This CDR3 is built from 17 residues. Germline values: CDR1 SNHLY, CDR2 FYNNEI. The V end lost 4 bases, the J end lost 0 bases, and 18 bases lay between the germline ends. The CDR3 region has the DNA TGTGCCAGCAGTGTGGTTGCGACAGAGATTTCTAACTATGGCTACACCTTC. This translates into CASSVVATEISNYGYTF.

The chain is built from TRBV6-5 and TRBJ1-2; possibly TRBD1 for D (5 bases). V dropped 5 bases and J dropped 8 bases, with 21 bases sitting between them. The germline CDR1 and CDR2 sequences are MNHEY and SVGAGI. The CDR3 spans 15 residues. CDR3 nucleotides: TGTGCCAGCAGTCGAGACAGTTTAGGAGCGGGAGGCTACACCTTC. It encodes CASSRDSLGAGGYTF.

The genes are TRBV6-2 or TRBV6-3 and TRBJ1-1, with D unresolved. V was trimmed by 4 bases and J by 1 base, leaving 7 bases between them. Germline V gene data show CDR1 as MNHEY and CDR2 as SVGEGT. The CDR3 totals 13 residues. The CDR3 sequence: CASSSYGNTEAFF. In DNA form, the CDR3 reads TGTGCCAGCAGTTCCTATGGGAACACTGAAGCTTTCTTT.

The chain couples TRBV3-1 (or the pseudogene TRBV3-2) to TRBJ1-2, with D unresolved. Per the germline V gene, CDR1 is LGHDT and CDR2 is YNNKEL (reference sequence). The V end lost 0 bases, the J end lost 8 bases, and 16 bases lay between the germline ends. The CDR3 runs 15 residues. As DNA, the CDR3 is TGTGCCAGCAGCCAAGAATCTGGTTCCGAGATCGGCTACACCTTC. Translation: CASSQESGSEIGYTF.

The chain links TRBV10-2 to TRBJ2-7, with 9 bases lining up with TRBD2. Losses at the gene ends were 2 bases for V and 6 bases for J; bases not matched to a gene: 8. This CDR3 contains 15 residues. Germline CDR1 reads WSHSY; CDR2 reads SAAADI. The CDR3, as DNA: TGCGCCAGCAGTGAGCGGTTAGCGGGAGCCGGCGAGCAGTACTTC. This sequence encodes CASSERLAGAGEQYF.

This clone was observed a single time. Other DNA sequences in this specimen translate into the identical CDR3. The V call is TRBV27, the J call TRBJ1-3, with TRBD1 identical over 9 bases. CDR1 and CDR2 from the germline V gene are MNHEY and SMNVEV (reference sequence). The CDR3 loop spans 15 amino acids. V gave up 6 bases and J gave up 0 bases; unmatched junction bases: 3. In DNA form, the CDR3 reads TGTGCCAGCAGAAGGACAGGGGACTCTGGAAACACCATATATTTT. This translates into CASRRTGDSGNTIYF.

Only a few counts were recorded for this clone. The rearrangement uses TRBV7-2 and TRBJ2-7, with 8 bases lining up with TRBD2. Looked up from germline, CDR1 is SGHTA and CDR2 is FQGNSA. This CDR3 region has 15 residues. V trimming: 1 base; J trimming: 3 bases; junction bases outside the gene matches: 5. CDR3 protein: CASSLVAGTNYEQYV. The CDR3, as DNA: TGTGCCAGCAGCTTAGTAGCGGGGACTAACTACGAGCAGTACGTC.

This clone was detected a few times. The V call is TRBV5-6, the J call TRBJ2-3; 7 bases line up with TRBD1. Looked up from germline, CDR1 is SGHDT and CDR2 is YYEEEE. Trimming cost V 0 bases and J 0 bases; bases outside gene matches: 4. This CDR3 has 16 residues. CDR3 residues: CASSLVPGQSTDTQYF. CDR3 coding DNA: TGTGCCAGCAGCTTGGTGCCGGGACAGAGCACAGATACGCAGTATTTT.

The table lists this clone with a few counts. The gene calls are TRBV7-9 and TRBJ2-2, with 10 positions matching TRBD2. From germline, CDR1 is SEHNR and CDR2 FQNEAQ (reference sequence). V lost 5 bases and J lost 4; bases outside the gene matches: 4. The CDR3 extends over 15 amino acids. This CDR3 reads CASSPASGGTGELFF. Here the CDR3 DNA reads TGTGCCAGCAGCCCTGCTAGCGGGGGCACCGGGGAGCTGTTTTTT.

In DNA form, the CDR3 reads TGTGCCAGCGGTAACCCTTCCGGGAGGCTACGGTCACCCCTCCACTTT. Residues: CASGNPSGRLRSPLHF. The gene calls are TRBV27 and TRBJ1-6; no definite D call. The V gene lost 8 bases and the J gene lost 10 bases, with 24 bases spanning the gap. This CDR3 has 16 residues. Germline lookup yields CDR1 MNHEY and CDR2 SMNVEV (reference sequence).

The gene calls are TRBV4-2 and TRBJ2-7, with 9 bases lining up with TRBD2. The V gene end was trimmed by 0 bases and the J gene end by 4 bases; junction bases not matched to a gene: 4. CDR1 and CDR2 from the germline V gene are LGHNA and YNFKEQ. The CDR3 totals 15 residues. Here the CDR3 reads CASSQEWTSDYEQYF. The CDR3 DNA follows: TGTGCCAGCAGCCAAGAATGGACTAGCGATTACGAGCAGTACTTC.

This clone was detected a few times. CDR3 coding DNA: TGTGCCAGCACCCGAGATTTCATGAACACTGAAGCTTTCTTT. Amino acids: CASTRDFMNTEAFF. The chain carries TRBV5-6 and TRBJ1-1; no reliable D call. Germline V gives CDR1 SGHDT, CDR2 YYEEEE. This CDR3 has 14 amino acids. The V gene lost 6 bases and the J gene lost 0 bases, with 12 bases spanning the gap.

The chain has TRBV11-3 and TRBJ2-1; tentatively, D is TRBD1 (6 bases). The length of the CDR3 is 16 residues. CDR1 is SGHNT, CDR2 YENEEA, per germline. The ends were cut back, 0 bases at V and 2 bases at J, with 11 bases in the middle. This CDR3 reads CASSLEGAGAYNEQFF. The DNA for the CDR3 is TGTGCCAGCAGCTTAGAGGGGGCCGGAGCCTACAATGAGCAGTTCTTC. The full variable domain, rest sourced from reference TRBV11-3 and TRBJ2-1, is EAGVVQSPRYKIIEKKQPVAFWCNPISGHNTLYWYLQNLGQGPELLIRYENEEAVDDSQLPKDRFSAERLKGVDSTLKIQPAELGDSAVYLCASSLEGAGAYNEQFFGPGTRLTVL.

V gene TRBV4-2 combines with J gene TRBJ2-7, with 10 bases that match TRBD1. Germline loops: CDR1 LGHNA, CDR2 YNFKEQ. The trim removed 5 bases at V and 3 bases at J, leaving 4 bases unmatched. The CDR3 extends over 14 amino acids. The CDR3: CASSRDRGVYEQYF. The CDR3 coding sequence is TGTGCCAGCAGCAGGGACAGGGGCGTCTACGAGCAGTACTTC.

This clone was counted many times. CDR3 nucleotide sequence: TGTGCCAGCAGTGAATTAACAGGGGAACGTAACTATGGCTACACCTTC. Amino acids: CASSELTGERNYGYTF. V is TRBV25-1 and J is TRBJ1-2; 7 bases fit TRBD1. Germline-derived CDR1 and CDR2 are MGHDK and SYGVNS. The CDR3 runs 16 residues. Trimming at V came to 1 base and at J to 1 base, leaving 6 bases not matched to a gene.

The rearrangement uses TRBV7-2 and TRBJ2-1, with D perhaps TRBD2 (5 bases). Germline V lookup: CDR1 SGHTA, CDR2 FQGNSA. With 2 bases removed from V and 7 bases from J, the gap between germline ends came to 15 bases. This CDR3 is built from 15 residues. CDR3 nucleotides: TGTGCCAGCAGCTTACTACTAGAACATGGGAATGAGCAGTTCTTC. Its protein product is CASSLLLEHGNEQFF.

This clone was detected once. The chain links TRBV12-3 or TRBV12-4 to TRBJ2-5; D is ambiguous. Trimming left V 2 bases short and J 5 bases short, with 9 bases between. This CDR3 contains 13 residues. Here the CDR3 DNA reads TGTGCCAGCAGTTTACAGGTCAGGGAGACCCAGTACTTC. Translation gives CASSLQVRETQYF.

A few counts support this clone. The chain employs TRBV5-6 and TRBJ1-3, with D unresolved. Trimming left V 1 base short and J 0 bases short, with 8 bases between. The germline gives CDR1 SGHDT, CDR2 YYEEEE. This CDR3 is built from 15 residues. CDR3 sequence: CASSLQEGSGNTIYF. The CDR3 nucleotides are TGTGCCAGCAGCTTGCAGGAGGGCTCTGGAAACACCATATATTTT.

The J gene is TRBJ2-1, the V gene TRBV4-1; 8 bases agree with TRBD1. CDR3 length equals 14 residues. V dropped 5 bases and J dropped 8; count of bases not matched to a gene: 8. Germline assignment: CDR1 MGHRA and CDR2 YSYEKL. The DNA of the CDR3 is TGCGCCAGCAGCTCAAGACAGGGGTCATATGAGCAGTTCTTC. It translates to CASSSRQGSYEQFF.

The V and J genes are TRBV27 and TRBJ1-5; D is ambiguous. V was shortened by 2 bases and J by 7 bases, with 12 bases between the two germline ends. In germline, CDR1 is MNHEY, CDR2 SMNVEV (reference sequence). The CDR3 has 14 amino acids. Here the CDR3 DNA reads TGTGCCAGCAGTTTAATACGGGGAGGACAGCCCCAGCATTTT. This encodes CASSLIRGGQPQHF.